A single sample is the source of the 14 T cell receptor beta chains below, sequenced in a study of T cell clonality in common variable immunodeficiency. Regarding the study as a whole: In common variable immunodeficiency, TCR beta chains reportedly carried fewer deletions and N-nucleotide insertions.

Data came from immunoSEQ multiplex PCR; TCRdb stores just in-frame clones and leaves some out. The sample offers tens of thousands of clones and no singletons, the top ten holding roughly 28%. For these TCRs, the target antigens are not known. Sequencing was performed on peripheral blood mononuclear cells. These receptors were obtained from a human donor with common variable immunodeficiency.

This clone was picked up many times. With the read ending 3 residues before the CDR3 end, the germline J gene is used to fill in that end. This chain joins TRBV30 and TRBJ1-1, with TRBD1 matching over 7 bases. The J segment lost 4 bases and the V segment lost 0 bases, leaving 5 bases of the junction unmatched. Germline CDR1 reads GTSNPN; CDR2 reads SVGIG (reference sequence). This CDR3 spans 14 amino acids. The sequenced CDR3 bases are TGTGCCTGGAGTGTAAGAGCAGGGGGCACTGAA. Translation: CAWSVRAGGTE. The CDR3 as a whole reads CAWSVRAGGTEAFF.

Turning to this clone: From the germline J gene comes the end of the CDR3, since the read stops 3 residues before it. The rearrangement uses TRBV7-9 and TRBJ1-5, with TRBD1 matching over 9 bases. The CDR3 extends over 15 amino acids. The V gene's germline CDR1 is SEHNR and CDR2 FQNEAQ (reference sequence). The junction had 5 bases not matched to a gene; V was cut back by 2 bases and J by 6 bases. CDR3 loop: CASSLTGQGFQPQHF. Partial CDR3 DNA: TGTGCCAGCAGCTTAACGGGACAGGGTTTTCAGCCC.

This clone was observed a handful of times. Read data end 3 residues before the CDR3 end; the end is taken from the germline J gene. The chain has TRBV7-9 and TRBJ1-6; weak D call: TRBD1 (6 bases). The CDR3 is 15 amino acids. With 11 bases removed from V and 0 bases from J, the gap between germline ends came to 14 bases. Germline CDR1 reads SEHNR; CDR2 reads FQNEAQ (reference sequence). The CDR3 bases that were read are TGTGCCGGAAACAGGGATAGCTCCTATAATTCACCC. Protein sequence: CAGNRDSSYNSP. The whole CDR3 is CAGNRDSSYNSPLHF.

There are many counts of this clone. The read ends 3 residues early relative to the CDR3; the germline J gene fills the gap. V is TRBV9 and J is TRBJ2-7; TRBD2 matches at 12 bases. V lost 0 bases to trimming and J lost 6 bases; unmatched junction nucleotides: 4. The CDR3 runs to 15 residues. Germline V gives CDR1 SGDLS, CDR2 YYNGEE. The CDR3 DNA, read in part, is TGTGCCAGCAGCGTAGGTGTACTAGCGGGAGGCGAG. Translating gives CASSVGVLAGGE. The whole CDR3 reads CASSVGVLAGGEQYF.

In this sample, this clone turned up many times. Read sequence stops 3 residues before the CDR3 end, and the germline J gene provides the missing end. This chain joins TRBV5-1 and TRBJ2-5, with TRBD2 matching over 8 bases. The CDR3 is 15 amino acids. The trim removed 6 bases at V and 5 bases at J, leaving 12 bases unmatched. CDR1 and CDR2 (germline): SGHRS, YFSETQ. The CDR3 bases that were read are TGCGCCAGCAAGAGCGGGAGTCTCGGCCATGAGACC. Its translation: CASKSGSLGHET. The whole CDR3 protein reads CASKSGSLGHETQYF.

As regards this clone: The read finishes 3 residues shy of the CDR3 end, and the germline J gene is used to complete it. This chain uses TRBV5-1 with TRBJ2-2; tentatively, D is TRBD2 (5 bases). The CDR3 consists of 14 residues. V dropped 1 base and J dropped 4 bases, with 8 bases sitting between them. Germline loops: CDR1 SGHRS, CDR2 YFSETQ. The CDR3 loop reads CASSLPGVTGELFF. The sequenced CDR3 bases are TGCGCCAGCAGCTTGCCCGGGGTCACCGGGGAG.

This clone was seen a few times. The read gets to within 3 residues of the CDR3 end, and the germline J gene fills in the rest. The chain carries TRBV7-3 and TRBJ2-1; 9 bases map to TRBD2. J lost 2 bases, V lost 4 bases, and 9 bases had no gene match. Germline CDR1 SGHTA, CDR2 FQGTGA. The CDR3 length is 17 residues. The CDR3: CASSSPAGGSAYNEQFF. The CDR3 DNA, read in part, is TGTGCCAGCAGCTCCCCCGCGGGAGGGAGCGCCTACAATGAG.

The part of the CDR3 DNA that was read is TGTGCCAGCAAACGGTCTGAATCACCC. Its protein is CASKRSESP. The CDR3 in its entirety is CASKRSESPLHF. The chain is built from TRBV2 and TRBJ1-6; D not resolved. The read terminates 3 residues before the CDR3 end, so the remaining end is supplied by the germline J gene. Germline V lookup: CDR1 SNHLY, CDR2 FYNNEI. The CDR3 consists of 12 residues. The V end was cut by 7 bases, the J end by 10 bases, with 11 bases between. Combining the CDR3 with reference TRBV2 and TRBJ1-6 gives the whole variable domain EPEVTQTPSHQVTQMGQEVILRCVPISNHLYFYWYRQILGQKVEFLVSFYNNEISEKSEIFDDQFSVERPDGSNFTLKIRSTKLEDSAMYFCASKRSESPLHFGNGTRLTVT.

Comment on this clone: Read sequence stops 3 residues before the CDR3 end, and the germline J gene provides the missing end. The chain uses TRBV7-6 and TRBJ2-5, with TRBD1 as a possible D gene (7 bases). Germline CDR1 and CDR2: SGHVS and FNYEAQ. This CDR3 is built from 16 residues. The V gene lost 2 bases and the J gene lost 5 bases, with 18 bases spanning the gap. The sequenced CDR3 bases are TGTGCCAGCAGCTTAAGGGACAGATCGGGGAGGGAGACC. As protein: CASSLRDRSGRET. The whole CDR3 region reads CASSLRDRSGRETQYF.

This clone was observed many times. The CDR3 end lies 3 residues beyond the end of the read and is filled in from the germline J gene. The rearrangement joins TRBV20-1 to TRBJ2-3; perhaps TRBD1 as D (5 bases). This CDR3 region has 14 residues. The germline V gene has CDR1 DFQATT and CDR2 SNEGSKA (reference sequence). The V end lost 6 bases, the J end lost 1 base, and 14 bases lay between the germline ends. The sequenced CDR3 bases are TGCAGTGCGAGGATCGAAGGGGGCACAGATACG. Amino acids: CSARIEGGTDT. The entire CDR3 is CSARIEGGTDTQYF.

This clone was recorded at least ten times. The observed sequence ends 3 residues before the CDR3 terminus, with the missing tail filled in from the germline J gene. This chain uses TRBV2 with TRBJ2-2, with D unclear. The V end lost 9 bases, the J end lost 4 bases, and 12 bases lay between the germline ends. This CDR3 has 13 residues. The germline gives CDR1 SNHLY, CDR2 FYNNEI. The CDR3 sequence: CASQAPRTGELFF. The sequenced part of the CDR3 DNA is TGTGCCAGTCAGGCTCCGCGCACCGGGGAG. Based on the CDR3 plus reference TRBV2 and TRBJ2-2, the full variable domain is EPEVTQTPSHQVTQMGQEVILRCVPISNHLYFYWYRQILGQKVEFLVSFYNNEISEKSEIFDDQFSVERPDGSNFTLKIRSTKLEDSAMYFCASQAPRTGELFFGEGSRLTVL.

In this sample, this clone turned up many times. The read terminates 3 residues ahead of where the CDR3 ends, so the germline J gene completes it. The chain joins TRBV30 to TRBJ1-6; D is unresolved. V dropped 3 bases and J dropped 9 bases, with 21 bases sitting between them. The germline gives CDR1 GTSNPN, CDR2 SVGIG (reference sequence). The length of the CDR3 is 16 residues. CDR3 sequence: CAWSPVGSRNLSPLHF. The CDR3 DNA, read in part, is TGTGCCTGGAGCCCGGTGGGCAGTAGAAATCTTTCACCC.

This clone was counted many times. The read is 3 residues too short to cover the CDR3 end, so that end is filled in from the germline J gene. The J gene is TRBJ2-2, the V gene TRBV14; 10 bases line up with TRBD1. V gave up 6 bases and J gave up 6 bases; unmatched junction bases: 4. Germline CDR1 reads SGHDN; CDR2 reads FVKESK. The CDR3 consists of 14 residues. The CDR3 region is CASRGQGFAGELFF. The covered CDR3 bases are TGTGCCAGCAGGGGACAGGGGTTCGCCGGGGAG.

This clone has just a few counts. The part of the CDR3 DNA that was read is TGTGCCAGCAGCTTCGGACTAGCATCCGATACG. Its protein is CASSFGLASDT. The whole CDR3 reads CASSFGLASDTQYF. This chain links TRBV7-6 with TRBJ2-3, with TRBD2 identical over 8 bases. The CDR3 end lies 3 residues beyond the end of the read and is filled in from the germline J gene. Germline V CDR1 and CDR2: SGHVS, FNYEAQ. V gave up 3 bases and J gave up 6 bases; unmatched junction bases: 5. This CDR3 comprises 14 residues. The variable domain in full, with the rest retrieved from reference TRBV7-6 and TRBJ2-3, is GAGVSQSPRYKVTKRGQDVALRCDPISGHVSLYWYRQALGQGPEFLTYFNYEAQQDKSGLPNDRFSAERPEGSISTLTIQRTEQRDSAMYRCASSFGLASDTQYFGPGTRLTVL.